Presented here are 25 T cell receptor beta chains from one specimen sequenced in a study of T cells in Graves' hyperthyroidism and ophthalmopathy (dated by TCRdb to the late 2010s). The library was made by multiplex PCR. TCRdb names Illumina HiSeq 2000 as the instrument used. Amplification of TCR beta CDR3 regions was carried out from RNA transcripts. The first round of RT-PCR for the TCR CDR3 was performed with the HTBI primer set and the Qiagen OneStep RT-PCR kit. TCRdb ran its own pipeline on the public reads, namely fastp trimming at Q25 and MiXCR clone calling, and kept in-frame beta chains. Every distinct CDR3 protein forms one entry, paired with its most common genes and DNA. The sample has 370,000 or so distinct CDR3 sequences on record, around an eighth of them singletons. The top ten hold less than 25% of the sample. The specimen sequenced was blood. The source is a man aged 25 to 40 with Graves' hyperthyroidism that later progressed to Graves' ophthalmopathy.

This clonotype was seen many times. V and J are TRBV11-2 and TRBJ2-1, with 7 bases aligning to TRBD2. The CDR3 runs to 16 residues. Germline lookup yields CDR1 SGHAT and CDR2 FQNNGV. Trimming took 4 bases from V and 3 from J; bases not matched to a gene: 9. Written as DNA, the CDR3 is TGTGCCAGCAGCTCCTCGGGCGGGGGATTCTACAATGAGCAGTTCTTC. Amino acids: CASSSSGGGFYNEQFF.

This clonotype has ten or more counts. The chain uses TRBV6-1 and TRBJ2-7, with D possibly matching TRBD2 (5 bases). CDR1 is MNHNS and CDR2 is SASEGT in the germline V gene. The CDR3 runs 13 residues. V lost 6 bases, J lost 0 bases, and 9 bases lay in between. As DNA, the CDR3 is TGTGCCAGCAGGGCCGGGATCTCCTACGAGCAGTACTTC. This encodes CASRAGISYEQYF.

V gene TRBV28 combines with J gene TRBJ2-2; TRBD2 matches 12 bases. This CDR3 is 16 amino acids long. Germline V lookup: CDR1 MDHEN, CDR2 SYDVKM. J lost 7 bases, V lost 4 bases, and 7 bases had no gene match. The CDR3 is CASSYPASGGGGELFF. As DNA, the CDR3 is TGTGCCAGCAGTTACCCGGCTAGCGGGGGGGGCGGGGAGCTGTTTTTT.

This clonotype came up many times. This chain joins TRBV15 and TRBJ2-7, with 12 bases that match TRBD2. CDR3 size: 16 residues. The germline V gene encodes CDR1 LNHNV and CDR2 YYDKDF (reference sequence). The trim removed 2 bases at V and 1 base at J, leaving 3 bases unmatched. This chain's CDR3 is CATSRLTSGGSYEQYF. For the CDR3, the DNA is TGTGCCACCAGCAGACTTACTAGCGGGGGGTCCTACGAGCAGTACTTC.

The chain uses TRBV4-1 and TRBJ1-2; D perhaps matches TRBD1 (6 bases). The germline CDR1 and CDR2 sequences are MGHRA and YSYEKL. The CDR3 loop spans 15 amino acids. Trimming took 3 bases from V and 4 from J, leaving 15 bases between them. CDR3 sequence: CASSQGRGGSYGYTF. The CDR3 DNA sequence: TGCGCCAGCAGCCAGGGCAGAGGGGGATCCTATGGCTACACCTTC.

The chain combines TRBV7-9 with TRBJ2-1; unclear D gene. Trimming pared 1 base from V and 9 bases from J, leaving 7 bases between. The CDR3 contains 12 residues. Germline values: CDR1 SEHNR, CDR2 FQNEAQ (reference sequence). The DNA of the CDR3 is TGTGCCAGCAGCTTAGTTGTTGGTGAGCAGTTCTTC. It specifies CASSLVVGEQFF.

V is TRBV20-1 and J is TRBJ2-3; TRBD1 agrees at 7 bases. The V segment lost 6 bases and the J segment 0 bases; nucleotides outside the gene matches: 12. The germline V gene encodes CDR1 DFQATT and CDR2 SNEGSKA (reference sequence). This CDR3 contains 16 residues. The CDR3 region is CSAPAYRGPSTDTQYF. In DNA, the CDR3 is TGCAGTGCCCCAGCGTATAGGGGGCCGAGCACAGATACGCAGTATTTT.

This clonotype was counted ten times or more. V and J are TRBV20-1 and TRBJ2-1; D not resolved. V was cut by 3 bases and J by 8 bases, with 11 bases left in between. Per germline, CDR1 DFQATT and CDR2 SNEGSKA (reference sequence). The CDR3 consists of 12 residues. This CDR3 is CSARRPDDEQFF. The CDR3 DNA is TGCAGTGCTAGGAGGCCGGACGATGAGCAGTTCTTC.

At least ten counts were recorded for this clonotype. This rearrangement joins TRBV11-2 to TRBJ2-7; no clear D. CDR3 length: 12 residues. The V and J ends lost 10 bases and 9 bases respectively, with 19 bases between them. Per the germline V gene, CDR1 is SGHAT and CDR2 is FQNNGV. CDR3 region: CATIGWARVQYF. The CDR3 DNA is TGTGCCACTATTGGGTGGGCTCGGGTGCAGTACTTC.

This clonotype was recorded at least ten times. V gene TRBV12-3 or TRBV12-4 combines with J gene TRBJ2-5; D unclear. The CDR3 length is 12 residues. The germline V and J ends were trimmed by 5 bases and 7 bases, with 11 bases remaining between them. The CDR3 DNA reads as TGTGCCAGCAGTATACCGTCGGGGACCCAGTACTTC. Translated: CASSIPSGTQYF.

This clonotype was found a few times. V and J are TRBV5-1 and TRBJ2-2, with 7 positions matching TRBD2. CDR3 length: 17 amino acids. Per the germline V gene, CDR1 is SGHRS and CDR2 is YFSETQ. With V trimmed by 0 bases and J by 4 bases, 9 bases remained unmatched. The CDR3 here is CASSLAGGPLSTGELFF. CDR3 DNA sequence: TGCGCCAGCAGCTTGGCGGGGGGTCCACTTTCCACCGGGGAGCTGTTTTTT. Full variable domain (missing parts from reference TRBV5-1 and TRBJ2-2): KAGVTQTPRYLIKTRGQQVTLSCSPISGHRSVSWYQQTPGQGLQFLFEYFSETQRNKGNFPGRFSGRQFSNSRSEMNVSTLELGDSALYLCASSLAGGPLSTGELFFGEGSRLTVL.

This chain connects TRBV4-3 to TRBJ1-2; no clear D gene. The length of the CDR3 is 14 residues. V was clipped by 0 bases and J by 8 bases, with 13 bases between them. Germline CDR1 and CDR2: LGHNA and YSLEER. CDR3 DNA sequence: TGCGCCAGCAGCCAAGATCGGGTTACGGGGGGCTACACCTTC. Translation: CASSQDRVTGGYTF.

The chain recombines TRBV19 with TRBJ1-1; 7 nucleotides line up with TRBD1. Trimming cost V 4 bases and J 6 bases; bases outside gene matches: 14. The CDR3 has 16 amino acids. Per the germline V gene, CDR1 is LNHDA and CDR2 is SQIVND (reference sequence). This CDR3 is CASSTRTGRSNSEAFF. The CDR3 DNA reads TGTGCCAGTAGTACCCGGACAGGCCGTTCGAATTCTGAAGCTTTCTTT.

A word on this clonotype: This sequence may be a read error, since a much larger clone differs from it by one base. This chain joins TRBV29-1 and TRBJ2-7; D may be TRBD1 (5 bases). Looked up from germline, CDR1 is SQVTM and CDR2 is ANQGSEA. The CDR3 loop spans 10 amino acids. CDR3 sequence: CSVGQGELYF. DNA for the CDR3: TGCAGCGTTGGTCAGGGCGAGCTGTACTTC.

This clonotype was counted many times. This chain links TRBV27 with TRBJ2-7; the D gene is possibly TRBD1 (6 bases). V gave up 5 bases and J gave up 2 bases, with 16 bases separating them. Germline values: CDR1 MNHEY, CDR2 SMNVEV (reference sequence). This CDR3 region has 15 residues. The CDR3 bases are TGTGCCAGCAGTGCACTCCCCGACAGGCCCTACGAGCAGTACTTC. The encoded protein is CASSALPDRPYEQYF.

The V gene is TRBV20-1, the J gene TRBJ2-4; tentatively, D is TRBD2 (5 bases). The CDR3 consists of 16 residues. Trimming stripped 1 base from V and 4 bases from J, with 17 bases between. The germline V gene has CDR1 DFQATT and CDR2 SNEGSKA (reference sequence). The CDR3 sequence: CSARAPFDREKNIQYF. The CDR3 region has the DNA TGCAGTGCTAGAGCACCCTTCGACCGGGAAAAAAACATTCAGTACTTC.

This clonotype was seen at least ten times. This chain links TRBV11-1 with TRBJ1-1; 8 positions match TRBD1. J lost 1 base, V lost 1 base, and 14 bases had no gene match. The germline CDR1 and CDR2 sequences are SGHAT and FQDESV (reference sequence). This CDR3 contains 19 residues. The CDR3 is CASSLGFLTGAIGNTEAFF. For the CDR3, the DNA is TGTGCCAGCAGCTTAGGTTTCTTGACAGGGGCCATTGGGAACACTGAAGCTTTCTTT.

This clonotype has more than one count but fewer than ten. The rearrangement links TRBV20-1 to TRBJ2-5, with D perhaps TRBD2 (5 bases). There are 13 residues in the CDR3. V lost 1 base, J lost 4 bases, and 10 bases lay in between. From germline, CDR1 is DFQATT and CDR2 SNEGSKA (reference sequence). This CDR3 is CSARGGSLETQYF. CDR3 coding DNA: TGCAGTGCTAGAGGAGGGTCTCTAGAGACCCAGTACTTC.

The V call is TRBV6-5, the J call TRBJ1-2; TRBD1 matches 11 bases. V dropped 4 bases and J dropped 4; count of bases not matched to a gene: 5. The CDR3 loop spans 15 amino acids. CDR1 and CDR2 from the germline V gene are MNHEY and SVGAGI. CDR3 loop: CASSSPGQGAYGYTF. In DNA, the CDR3 is TGTGCCAGCAGTTCCCCCGGACAGGGGGCCTATGGCTACACCTTC.

This clonotype was seen many times. The chain is built from TRBV2 and TRBJ2-7; D gene ambiguous. The germline V gene has CDR1 SNHLY and CDR2 FYNNEI. The length of the CDR3 is 13 residues. The ends were cut back, 7 bases at V and 2 bases at J, with 12 bases in the middle. The CDR3 loop reads CASIPLGPYEQYF. The CDR3 DNA reads TGTGCCAGCATTCCTTTGGGCCCCTACGAGCAGTACTTC.

This clonotype was seen more than once but under ten times. This sequence joins TRBV7-9 and TRBJ2-7; 8 bases are shared with TRBD1. Germline CDR1 reads SEHNR; CDR2 reads FQNEAQ (reference sequence). V shed 1 base and J 5 bases; nucleotides not matched to a gene: 10. There are 16 residues in the CDR3. CDR3 residues: CASSLGKTGVSNEQYF. Written as DNA, the CDR3 is TGTGCCAGCAGCTTAGGCAAGACAGGGGTTTCGAACGAGCAGTACTTC.

This clonotype came up a few times. J is TRBJ2-3 and V is TRBV5-6; perhaps TRBD2 as D (5 bases). The CDR3 has 11 amino acids. V was clipped by 3 bases and J by 7 bases, with 6 bases between them. The V gene's germline CDR1 is SGHDT and CDR2 YYEEEE. The CDR3 reads CASSSGYTQYF. The CDR3 DNA reads as TGTGCCAGCAGCTCGGGGTATACGCAGTATTTT.

In this sample, this clonotype turned up a few times. The rearrangement joins TRBV6-1 to TRBJ2-5, with a possible D match to TRBD1 (5 bases). This CDR3 contains 13 residues. CDR1 MNHNS and CDR2 SASEGT come from the germline V gene. The V end was cut by 0 bases, the J end by 7 bases, with 9 bases between. CDR3 sequence (DNA): TGTGCCAGCAGTGAAGCCAGGGATGGGACCCAGTACTTC. It codes for CASSEARDGTQYF.

This clonotype has ten or more counts. The V gene is TRBV28, the J gene TRBJ2-7; no clear D gene. This CDR3 has 15 amino acids. CDR1 and CDR2 (germline): MDHEN, SYDVKM. V lost 4 bases, J lost 2 bases, and 15 bases lay in between. CDR3 nucleotides: TGTGCCAGCAGTTCCCCGACCGAGCTAGCCTACGAGCAGTACTTC. It codes for CASSSPTELAYEQYF.

This rearrangement joins TRBV5-1 to TRBJ1-5, with D possibly matching TRBD1 (5 bases). Deletions cut 5 bases from V and 5 bases from J, with 11 bases between. CDR1 SGHRS and CDR2 YFSETQ come from the germline V gene. This CDR3 comprises 13 residues. The CDR3 DNA reads TGCGCCAGCAGGAAACAGGAAGATCAGCCCCAGCATTTT. Translation: CASRKQEDQPQHF.